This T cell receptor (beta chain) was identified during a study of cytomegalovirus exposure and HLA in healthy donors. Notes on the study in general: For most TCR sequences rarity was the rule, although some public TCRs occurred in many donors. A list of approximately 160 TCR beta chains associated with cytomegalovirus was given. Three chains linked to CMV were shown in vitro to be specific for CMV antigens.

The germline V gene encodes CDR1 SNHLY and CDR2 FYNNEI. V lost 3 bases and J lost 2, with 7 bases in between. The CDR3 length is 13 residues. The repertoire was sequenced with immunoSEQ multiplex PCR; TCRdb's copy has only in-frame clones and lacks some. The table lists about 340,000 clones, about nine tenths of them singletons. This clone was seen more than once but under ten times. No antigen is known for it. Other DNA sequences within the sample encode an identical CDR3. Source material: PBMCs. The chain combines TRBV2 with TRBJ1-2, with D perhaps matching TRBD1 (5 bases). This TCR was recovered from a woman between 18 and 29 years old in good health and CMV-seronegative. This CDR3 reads CASSDQGNYGYTF. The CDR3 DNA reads TGTGCCAGCAGTGACCAGGGAAACTATGGCTACACCTTC.